Below, 8 T cell receptor beta chains from the same sample are listed, as sequenced in a study of cytomegalovirus exposure and HLA in healthy donors (dated by TCRdb to about 2017). Libraries came from the immunoSEQ multiplex PCR assay. For the multiplex PCR, a mixture combining 60 forward primers for TCR Vbeta segments and 13 reverse primers for TCR Jbeta segments was used. TCRdb took over this immuneACCESS table, retaining in-frame rearrangements with V and J assigned. Such tables are incomplete; in checked studies, under half of the missing clones stem from an unresolved V gene, and the remainder is unexplained. The sample has 170,000 or so clones on record, almost 85% of them singletons. About 4.9% of the sample lies in the top ten. Sequencing was performed on PBMCs. The receptors derive from a girl aged 5-17 years in good health and CMV-seropositive.

This clone has only one observation. This chain uses TRBV11-3 with TRBJ2-1, with a tentative D call TRBD2 (5 bases). V gave up 3 bases and J gave up 8 bases, with 11 bases separating them. The CDR3 spans 13 residues. Looked up from germline, CDR1 is SGHNT and CDR2 is YENEEA. CDR3 nucleotide sequence: TGTGCCAGCAGCTTTCGGGGTACGGATGAGCAGTTCTTC. Amino acids: CASSFRGTDEQFF.

The chain links TRBV18 to TRBJ2-1; 12 bases agree with TRBD2. This CDR3 contains 19 residues. In germline, CDR1 is KGHSH, CDR2 LQKENI. The V and J ends lost 3 bases and 7 bases, in that order; junction bases with no gene match: 16. CDR3 amino acids: CASSPDGLAGSLGSNEQFF. The CDR3 DNA reads as TGTGCCAGCTCACCGGACGGACTAGCGGGGTCCCTCGGAAGTAATGAGCAGTTCTTC. Complete variable domain (other parts from reference TRBV18 and TRBJ2-1): NAGVMQNPRHLVRRRGQEARLRCSPMKGHSHVYWYRQLPEEGLKFMVYLQKENIIDESGMPKERFSAEFPKEGPSILRIQQVVRGDSAAYFCASSPDGLAGSLGSNEQFFGPGTRLTVL.

The chain has TRBV9 and TRBJ1-1, with a tentative D call TRBD1 (6 bases). The CDR3 runs 14 residues. Trimming cost V 3 bases and J 0 bases, with 9 bases left between them. Germline V gene lookup returns CDR1 SGDLS and CDR2 YYNGEE. The CDR3: CASSARGMNTEAFF. CDR3 nucleotide sequence: TGTGCCAGCAGCGCGAGGGGGATGAACACTGAAGCTTTCTTT.

The CDR3 sequence: CASSVDREIYTEAFF. In DNA form, the CDR3 reads TGTGCCAGCAGTGTAGACAGGGAGATTTACACTGAAGCTTTCTTT. The rearrangement links TRBV2 to TRBJ1-1; 7 nucleotides align to TRBD1. V lost 4 bases, J lost 3 bases, and 8 bases stayed unmatched. This CDR3 is built from 15 residues. From germline, CDR1 is SNHLY and CDR2 FYNNEI.

V and J are TRBV7-2 and TRBJ2-3, with TRBD2 identical over 9 bases. Germline CDR1 and CDR2: SGHTA and FQGNSA. V lost 3 bases and J lost 7; bases outside the gene matches: 8. The CDR3 runs to 15 residues. CDR3 residues: CASSLAGGPRNTQYF. CDR3 bases: TGTGCCAGCAGCTTGGCGGGGGGGCCTCGGAATACGCAGTATTTT.

This rearrangement joins TRBV7-2 to TRBJ2-1; 10 bases match TRBD2. Germline V gene sequence: CDR1 SGHTA, CDR2 FQGNSA. CDR3 size: 16 residues. V lost 3 bases, J lost 2 bases, and 4 bases stayed unmatched. DNA of the CDR3: TGTGCCAGCAGCTTGGCTAGCGGGGGCACCTACAATGAGCAGTTCTTC. Encoded protein: CASSLASGGTYNEQFF. Together with reference TRBV7-2 and TRBJ2-1, the CDR3 gives the full variable domain: GAGVSQSPSNKVTEKGKDVELRCDPISGHTALYWYRQSLGQGLEFLIYFQGNSAPDKSGLPSDRFSAERTGGSVSTLTIQRTQQEDSAVYLCASSLASGGTYNEQFFGPGTRLTVL.

The V and J genes are TRBV7-8 and TRBJ2-2, with 10 bases lining up with TRBD1. Trimming took 5 bases from V and 6 from J; bases not matched to a gene: 9. This CDR3 is 16 amino acids long. Germline assignment: CDR1 SGHVS and CDR2 FQNEAQ. CDR3 nucleotides: TGTGCCAGCAGCACCGACAGGGGGCGCGAGGCCGGGGAGCTGTTTTTT. The encoded protein is CASSTDRGREAGELFF.

This chain uses TRBV23-1 with TRBJ1-4; 8 bases match TRBD1. TRBV23-1 is an ORF for which the function is uncertain. V shed 4 bases and J 5 bases; nucleotides not matched to a gene: 12. The CDR3 has 17 amino acids. CDR3 sequence: CASSRCWWTGTNEKLFF. In DNA, the CDR3 is TGCGCCAGCAGTCGATGTTGGTGGACAGGGACGAATGAAAAACTGTTTTTT.